Included here is one T cell receptor (beta chain) sequence, with context. The target antigen is unknown. Time point specified: technical triplicate 1. The record originates from a study of neurological immune-mediated disorders. Regarding the study as a whole: Because no CDR3 amino acid sequences were shared across subjects by expanded clones, private repertoires were suggested in all groups.

The making of cDNA relied on 5'RACE with 10-nucleotide random UMIs. In TCRdb, the 5' RACE reads were re-called with MiXCR into one record per CDR3 protein. The sample contains about 38,000 distinct CDR3 sequences, approximately 12% of which appear only once. The CDR3 has 16 residues. With 5 bases clipped from V and 9 bases from J, the junction kept 14 bases outside the gene matches. Germline V lookup: CDR1 SGHVS, CDR2 FNYEAQ. The specimen was PBMCs. The clonotype originates from a man aged 55 to 69 with HTLV-1-associated myelopathy (HAM/TSP). The chain is built from TRBV7-6 and TRBJ2-3, with TRBD2 identical over 10 bases. This CDR3 reads CASSPLGLAGVGTQYF. The CDR3 DNA sequence: TGTGCCAGCAGCCCCCTGGGGCTAGCGGGAGTTGGAACGCAGTATTTT.